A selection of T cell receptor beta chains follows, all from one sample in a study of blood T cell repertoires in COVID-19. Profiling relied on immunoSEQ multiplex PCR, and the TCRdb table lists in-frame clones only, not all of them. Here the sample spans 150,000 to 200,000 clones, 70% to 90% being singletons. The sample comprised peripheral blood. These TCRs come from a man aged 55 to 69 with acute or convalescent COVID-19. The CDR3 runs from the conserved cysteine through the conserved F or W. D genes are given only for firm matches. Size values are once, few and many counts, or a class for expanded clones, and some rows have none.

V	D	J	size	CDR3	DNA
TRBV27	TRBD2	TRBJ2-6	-	CASSFAGGGANVLTF	TGTGCCAGCAGTTTTGCGGGAGGTGGGGCCAACGTCCTGACTTTC
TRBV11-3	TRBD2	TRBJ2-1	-	CASSLGLAELNEQFF	TGTGCCAGCAGCTTGGGACTAGCGGAGCTCAATGAGCAGTTCTTC
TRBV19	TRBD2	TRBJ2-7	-	CASSNLTSGRYEQYF	TGTGCCAGTAGTAACTTGACTAGCGGGAGATACGAGCAGTACTTC
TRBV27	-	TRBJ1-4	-	CASTCIPQTEEKLFF	TGTGCCAGCACCTGTATCCCCCAGACAGAAGAAAAACTGTTTTTT
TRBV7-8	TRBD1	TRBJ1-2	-	CASSLDRVYGYTF	TGTGCCAGCAGCTTGGACAGGGTTTATGGCTACACCTTC
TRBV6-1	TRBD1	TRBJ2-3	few	CASSGRDREISDTQYF	TGTGCCAGCAGTGGGAGGGACAGGGAAATTTCAGATACGCAGTATTTT
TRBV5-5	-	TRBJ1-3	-	CASSLVGGRGNTIYF	TGTGCCAGCAGCTTGGTCGGGGGAAGGGGAAACACCATATATTTT
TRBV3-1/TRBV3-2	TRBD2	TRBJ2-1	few	CASSQIAGHNEQFF	TGTGCCAGCAGCCAGATAGCGGGTCACAATGAGCAGTTCTTC
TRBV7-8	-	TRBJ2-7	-	CASSLEGTVTYEQYF	TGTGCCAGCAGCTTAGAAGGGACTGTGACCTACGAGCAGTACTTC
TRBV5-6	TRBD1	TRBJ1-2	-	CASSRRDSLAYGYTF	TGTGCCAGCAGCCGAAGGGACAGCCTTGCCTATGGCTACACCTTC
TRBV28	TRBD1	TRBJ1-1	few	CASSSPVTGGYYTEAFF	TGTGCCAGCAGTTCCCCGGTCACAGGGGGCTACTACACTGAAGCTTTCTTT
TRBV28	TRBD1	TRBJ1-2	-	CASSATGRSGYTF	TGTGCCAGCAGTGCGACAGGGAGGAGTGGCTACACCTTC
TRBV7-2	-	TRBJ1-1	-	CASSQDRNTEAFF	TGTGCCAGCAGCCAAGACAGAAACACTGAAGCTTTCTTT
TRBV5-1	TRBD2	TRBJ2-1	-	CASSRGEGHNEQFF	TGCGCCAGCAGTCGGGGGGAGGGACACAATGAGCAGTTCTTC
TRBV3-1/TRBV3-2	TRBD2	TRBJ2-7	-	CASSPSGGTSYEQYF	TGTGCCAGCAGCCCTAGCGGGGGGACTTCCTACGAGCAGTACTTC
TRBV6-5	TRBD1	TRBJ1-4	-	CASSYDRDEKLFF	TGTGCCAGCAGTTATGACAGGGACGAAAAACTGTTTTTT
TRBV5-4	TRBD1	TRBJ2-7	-	CASSPQGAGPYEQYF	TGTGCCAGCAGCCCCCAGGGGGCTGGCCCCTACGAGCAGTACTTC
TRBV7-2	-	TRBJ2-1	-	CASSLVGQEQFF	TGTGCCAGCAGCTTAGTAGGACAGGAGCAGTTCTTC
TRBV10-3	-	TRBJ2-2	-	CAISVQRTTGELFF	TGTGCCATCAGTGTTCAGCGGACCACCGGGGAGCTGTTTTTT
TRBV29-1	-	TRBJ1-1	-	CSVVSVSGTEAFF	TGCAGCGTTGTTAGCGTGTCGGGCACTGAAGCTTTCTTT
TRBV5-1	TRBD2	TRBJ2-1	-	CASSLAGRLAGDEQFF	TGCGCCAGCAGCTTGGCCGGGAGGCTAGCGGGCGATGAGCAGTTCTTC
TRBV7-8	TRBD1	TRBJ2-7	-	CASSTRLRGRPLREQYF	TGTGCCAGCAGCACCAGGCTGAGGGGGCGACCCCTGAGGGAGCAGTACTTC
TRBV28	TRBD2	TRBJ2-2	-	CASISDVLASTGELFF	TGTGCCAGCATATCGGACGTACTAGCGAGCACCGGGGAGCTGTTTTTT
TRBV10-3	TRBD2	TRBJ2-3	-	CAISESGTSGNKQYF	TGTGCCATCAGTGAGTCGGGGACTAGCGGCAATAAGCAGTATTTT
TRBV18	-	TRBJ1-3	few	CASSPGRGSGNTIYF	TGTGCCAGCTCACCGGGAAGGGGCTCTGGAAACACCATATATTTT
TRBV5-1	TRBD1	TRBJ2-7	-	CASSITGGKLNEQYF	TGCGCCAGCAGCATTACAGGGGGCAAGTTGAACGAGCAGTACTTC
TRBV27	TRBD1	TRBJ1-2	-	CASSLGNRGYGYTF	TGTGCCAGCAGTTTAGGAAACAGGGGCTACGGCTACACCTTC
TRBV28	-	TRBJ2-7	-	CASSRDSYEQYF	TGTGCCAGCAGTCGAGACTCCTACGAGCAGTACTTC
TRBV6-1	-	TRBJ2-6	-	CASSDGGAGANVLTF	TGTGCCAGCAGTGACGGCGGGGCCGGGGCCAACGTCCTGACTTTC
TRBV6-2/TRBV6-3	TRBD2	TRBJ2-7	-	CASSRTSGDEQYF	TGTGCCAGCAGCCGGACTAGCGGGGACGAGCAGTACTTC
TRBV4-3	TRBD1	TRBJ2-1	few	CASARDRGYNEQFF	TGCGCCAGCGCGAGGGACAGGGGTTACAATGAGCAGTTCTTC
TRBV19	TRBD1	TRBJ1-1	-	CASSLGRDRGNTEAFF	TGTGCCAGTAGTCTCGGAAGGGACAGGGGGAACACTGAAGCTTTCTTT
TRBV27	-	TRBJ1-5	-	CASGQYSNQPQHF	TGTGCCAGCGGGCAGTATAGCAATCAGCCCCAGCATTTT
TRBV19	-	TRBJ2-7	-	CASSIAGHSSYEQYF	TGTGCCAGTAGTATAGCGGGACATAGCTCCTACGAGCAGTACTTC
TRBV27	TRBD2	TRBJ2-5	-	CASSSGTRQETQYF	TGTGCCAGCAGCTCCGGGACTAGGCAAGAGACCCAGTACTTC
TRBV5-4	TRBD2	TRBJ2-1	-	CASSLGGSGSVNEQFF	TGTGCCAGCAGCTTGGGGGGTAGCGGGAGCGTGAATGAGCAGTTCTTC
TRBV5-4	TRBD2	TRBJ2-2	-	CASSWRETGELFF	TGTGCCAGCAGCTGGCGGGAGACCGGGGAGCTGTTTTTT
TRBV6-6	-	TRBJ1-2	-	CASSRDTISNYGYTF	TGTGCCAGCAGCCGGGACACGATTTCTAACTATGGCTACACCTTC
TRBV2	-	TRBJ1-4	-	CASSEIQGATNEKLFF	TGTGCCAGCAGTGAAATCCAAGGGGCAACTAATGAAAAACTGTTTTTT
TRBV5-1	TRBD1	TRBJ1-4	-	CASSGGQGDNEKLFF	TGCGCCAGCAGCGGGGGACAGGGAGATAATGAAAAACTGTTTTTT
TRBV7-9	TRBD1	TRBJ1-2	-	CASSLEVRQGYGYTF	TGTGCCAGCAGCTTAGAGGTGCGACAGGGTTATGGCTACACCTTC
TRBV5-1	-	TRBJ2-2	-	CASSFSGVKRGELFF	TGCGCCAGCAGCTTCTCGGGGGTCAAGCGAGGGGAGCTGTTTTTT
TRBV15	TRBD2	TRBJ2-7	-	CATSRDQTSGSLSSYF	TGTGCCACCAGCAGAGATCAGACTAGCGGGAGTCTAAGTAGTTACTTC
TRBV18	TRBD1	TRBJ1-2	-	CASSPPSQGNYGYTF	TGTGCCAGCTCACCACCGTCACAGGGGAACTATGGCTACACCTTC
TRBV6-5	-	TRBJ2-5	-	CASRPSTGRGETQYF	TGTGCCAGCAGGCCGTCGACAGGGCGGGGAGAGACCCAGTACTTC
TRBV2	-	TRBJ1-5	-	CASSSWGVEQPQHF	TGTGCCAGCAGCTCTTGGGGCGTCGAGCAGCCCCAGCATTTT
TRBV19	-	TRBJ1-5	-	CASTLTGGGNQPQHF	TGTGCCAGCACTTTGACAGGCGGGGGGAATCAGCCCCAGCATTTT
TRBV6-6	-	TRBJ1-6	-	CATTGSYNSPLHF	TGTGCCACCACGGGCTCCTATAATTCACCCCTCCACTTT
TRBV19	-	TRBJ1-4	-	CASSMEGVREKLFF	TGTGCCAGTAGTATGGAAGGGGTGAGGGAAAAACTGTTTTTT
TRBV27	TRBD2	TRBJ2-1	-	CASSFLGTSAYNEQFF	TGTGCCAGCAGTTTCCTTGGGACTAGCGCCTACAATGAGCAGTTCTTC
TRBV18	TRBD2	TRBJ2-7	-	CASSLWTSGNPEQYF	TGTGCCAGCTCACTCTGGACTAGCGGGAATCCCGAGCAGTACTTC
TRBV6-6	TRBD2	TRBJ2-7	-	CASTPNTGTSLREQYF	TGTGCCAGCACTCCTAATACCGGGACTAGCCTTAGGGAGCAGTACTTC
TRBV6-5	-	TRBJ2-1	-	CASRRGGSSYNEQFF	TGTGCCAGCAGGCGCGGAGGGAGCTCCTACAATGAGCAGTTCTTC
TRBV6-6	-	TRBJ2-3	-	CASSPMRDTQYF	TGTGCCAGCAGTCCAATGCGAGATACGCAGTATTTT